The source of this T cell receptor beta chain is a study of T cells expressing NK-cell markers. Across the study: Seven of eight sequenced donors tested HCMV-seropositive; one tested seronegative.

Germline loops: CDR1 LGHNA, CDR2 YNFKEQ. This CDR3 is built from 20 residues. With regard to this clonotype: No antigen is known for it.

Using the 5' RACE reads, TCRdb records one entry per CDR3 protein without DNA. The listing records more than 250,000 distinct CDR3 sequences. Study-level points and caveats: Leadership of the CD3+CD56-NKG2C+ fraction also belonged to these clonotypes in several donors. In a group of several donors, dominant NKG2C+ clonotypes represented about 1.0-7.5% of CD8+ T cells.

The sample consisted of blood T cells: a sorted CD56 or NKG2C T cell subset, CD4+ or CD8+ T cells, or bulk PBMC T cells (not recorded which). The receptor's source is a young man in good health. This rearrangement joins TRBV4-2 to TRBJ2-3; the D gene TCRdb calls, TRBD2, cannot be checked with no DNA. The CDR3 loop is CASSQGVRLAGGPLVDTQYF.